This is a list of T cell receptor beta chains from one sample in a study of T-cell memory formation after mild COVID-19. TCRdb reprocessed the 5' RACE reads via MiXCR and lists one record per CDR3 protein. The profile shows fewer than 400,000 distinct CDR3 sequences, about a sixth of them singletons. Material: PBMCs or a T cell subset sorted from them (not recorded which). These receptors were obtained from a man younger than 35 who had mild COVID-19 (a few samples of this study predate the infection). Cell type and time point are not known. Both conserved end residues are part of each CDR3. The order of the fields is CDR3 protein, CDR3 DNA, J gene, clone size, D gene, V gene. A D gene is named only where the DNA matches it firmly. Rows may omit the clone size; those that give it use once, few, many or a size class.

CDR3aa: CASSPSSDSYEQYF
CDR3nt: TGTGCCAGCTCACCAAGCTCAGATTCCTACGAGCAGTACTTC
j_gene: TRBJ2-7
abundance: -
d_gene: -
v_gene: TRBV18

CDR3aa: CASSHPPGGSYNEQFF
CDR3nt: TGTGCCAGCAGCCATCCTCCAGGGGGCTCCTACAATGAGCAGTTCTTC
j_gene: TRBJ2-1
abundance: few
d_gene: TRBD1
v_gene: TRBV12-3/TRBV12-4

CDR3aa: CSARPRTGANTEAFF
CDR3nt: TGCAGTGCTAGACCTAGGACAGGAGCCAACACTGAAGCTTTCTTT
j_gene: TRBJ1-1
abundance: few
d_gene: TRBD1
v_gene: TRBV20-1

CDR3aa: CASIRDRAGSTDTQYF
CDR3nt: TGTGCCAGCATTCGGGACAGGGCGGGAAGCACAGATACGCAGTATTTT
j_gene: TRBJ2-3
abundance: -
d_gene: TRBD1
v_gene: TRBV2

CDR3aa: CAISAQGGYEQYF
CDR3nt: TGTGCCATCAGTGCACAGGGGGGGTACGAGCAGTACTTC
j_gene: TRBJ2-7
abundance: few
d_gene: -
v_gene: TRBV10-3

CDR3aa: CASCIANTQYF
CDR3nt: TGTGCCAGCTGCATTGCAAATACGCAGTATTTT
j_gene: TRBJ2-3
abundance: -
d_gene: -
v_gene: TRBV2

CDR3aa: CAVEWGIGYGYTF
CDR3nt: TGTGCCGTTGAATGGGGAATAGGCTATGGCTACACCTTC
j_gene: TRBJ1-2
abundance: -
d_gene: -
v_gene: TRBV3-1

CDR3aa: CSAREVYEQFF
CDR3nt: TGCAGTGCTAGAGAAGTGTATGAGCAGTTCTTC
j_gene: TRBJ2-1
abundance: -
d_gene: -
v_gene: TRBV20-1

CDR3aa: CASRTFSFHTEAFF
CDR3nt: TGTGCCAGCAGGACTTTCTCATTTCATACTGAAGCTTTCTTT
j_gene: TRBJ1-1
abundance: few
d_gene: -
v_gene: TRBV6-2/TRBV6-3

CDR3aa: CASSLTGQGISAFF
CDR3nt: TGTGCCAGCAGCCTGACCGGACAGGGCATTTCAGCTTTCTTT
j_gene: TRBJ1-1
abundance: few
d_gene: TRBD1
v_gene: TRBV12-3/TRBV12-4

CDR3aa: CASSHSGNIQYF
CDR3nt: TGCGCCAGCAGCCATTCGGGCAACATTCAGTACTTC
j_gene: TRBJ2-4
abundance: few
d_gene: -
v_gene: TRBV4-3

CDR3aa: CASSLVSQTGAYEQYF
CDR3nt: TGTGCCAGCAGCTTAGTATCCCAGACGGGGGCCTACGAGCAGTACTTC
j_gene: TRBJ2-7
abundance: few
d_gene: -
v_gene: TRBV7-8

CDR3aa: CASGLTGPQHF
CDR3nt: TGTGCCAGCGGTCTGACTGGGCCCCAGCATTTT
j_gene: TRBJ1-5
abundance: few
d_gene: -
v_gene: TRBV7-9

CDR3aa: CASSLAGPTSGGGDTQYF
CDR3nt: TGTGCCAGCAGCTTAGCTGGCCCTACTAGCGGGGGTGGTGATACGCAGTATTTT
j_gene: TRBJ2-3
abundance: -
d_gene: TRBD2
v_gene: TRBV11-3

CDR3aa: CASSLVDGSTDTQYF
CDR3nt: TGTGCCAGCAGCTTAGTGGACGGGAGCACAGATACGCAGTATTTT
j_gene: TRBJ2-3
abundance: many
d_gene: -
v_gene: TRBV7-2

CDR3aa: CASSFTSGKKEQFF
CDR3nt: TGCGCCAGCAGCTTCACTAGCGGCAAAAAGGAGCAGTTCTTC
j_gene: TRBJ2-1
abundance: few
d_gene: TRBD2
v_gene: TRBV5-1

CDR3aa: CASSSPDYGQETQYF
CDR3nt: TGTGCCAGCAGTTCCCCGGACTACGGCCAAGAGACCCAGTACTTC
j_gene: TRBJ2-5
abundance: few
d_gene: -
v_gene: TRBV12-3/TRBV12-4

CDR3aa: CASSPRPGDRQTQYF
CDR3nt: TGTGCCAGCAGCCCCCGGCCCGGGGATCGGCAGACCCAGTACTTC
j_gene: TRBJ2-5
abundance: -
d_gene: -
v_gene: TRBV5-6

CDR3aa: CSASGGEGSYGYTF
CDR3nt: TGCAGTGCTAGTGGAGGGGAAGGATCCTATGGCTACACCTTC
j_gene: TRBJ1-2
abundance: -
d_gene: -
v_gene: TRBV20-1

CDR3aa: CASSFGRDYGELFF
CDR3nt: TGTGCCAGCAGCTTTGGGAGGGATTACGGGGAGCTGTTTTTT
j_gene: TRBJ2-2
abundance: -
d_gene: TRBD2
v_gene: TRBV5-6

CDR3aa: CASSQDRSSYNEQFF
CDR3nt: TGTGCCAGCAGTCAGGACAGGAGCTCCTACAATGAGCAGTTCTTC
j_gene: TRBJ2-1
abundance: many
d_gene: TRBD1
v_gene: TRBV6-2/TRBV6-3

CDR3aa: CASSFEWNGVYGYTF
CDR3nt: TGCGCCAGCAGCTTTGAGTGGAACGGAGTCTATGGCTACACCTTC
j_gene: TRBJ1-2
abundance: -
d_gene: -
v_gene: TRBV5-1

CDR3aa: CASSVEGQATPLHF
CDR3nt: TGTGCCAGCAGCGTAGAAGGACAGGCGACACCCCTCCACTTT
j_gene: TRBJ1-6
abundance: many
d_gene: TRBD1
v_gene: TRBV9

CDR3aa: CASGIVGASYEQYF
CDR3nt: TGCGCCAGCGGGATTGTAGGAGCCTCCTACGAGCAGTACTTC
j_gene: TRBJ2-7
abundance: -
d_gene: -
v_gene: TRBV5-1

CDR3aa: CASTVSAASYEQYF
CDR3nt: TGTGCCAGCACGGTTTCGGCAGCCTCCTACGAGCAGTACTTC
j_gene: TRBJ2-7
abundance: few
d_gene: -
v_gene: TRBV2

CDR3aa: CASSQDVRGHETQYF
CDR3nt: TGCGCCAGCAGCCAAGATGTCAGGGGGCATGAGACCCAGTACTTC
j_gene: TRBJ2-5
abundance: -
d_gene: TRBD1
v_gene: TRBV4-3

CDR3aa: CSASPTTGTSSYEQYF
CDR3nt: TGCAGTGCTAGTCCCACTACAGGAACAAGCTCCTACGAGCAGTACTTC
j_gene: TRBJ2-7
abundance: few
d_gene: -
v_gene: TRBV20-1

CDR3aa: CASSRSGFGYEQYF
CDR3nt: TGTGCCAGCAGCCGATCGGGATTCGGTTACGAGCAGTACTTC
j_gene: TRBJ2-7
abundance: -
d_gene: -
v_gene: TRBV12-3/TRBV12-4

CDR3aa: CASRPGEGGNTIYF
CDR3nt: TGTGCCAGCAGGCCCGGGGAAGGTGGAAACACCATATATTTT
j_gene: TRBJ1-3
abundance: -
d_gene: -
v_gene: TRBV6-1

CDR3aa: CASSLAQGEKLFF
CDR3nt: TGTGCCAGCAGCTTGGCCCAGGGTGAAAAACTGTTTTTT
j_gene: TRBJ1-4
abundance: few
d_gene: -
v_gene: TRBV5-4

CDR3aa: CASLSQTGELFF
CDR3nt: TGTGCCAGCCTCTCGCAAACCGGGGAGCTGTTTTTT
j_gene: TRBJ2-2
abundance: few
d_gene: -
v_gene: TRBV7-9

CDR3aa: CASSRLSGQEAFF
CDR3nt: TGTGCCAGCAGCCGCCTGTCCGGACAGGAAGCTTTCTTT
j_gene: TRBJ1-1
abundance: -
d_gene: -
v_gene: TRBV7-8

CDR3aa: CASSLYHLRQETQYF
CDR3nt: TGTGCCAGCAGCTTATATCATCTCCGCCAAGAGACCCAGTACTTC
j_gene: TRBJ2-5
abundance: few
d_gene: -
v_gene: TRBV11-2

CDR3aa: CASSGTGTSTDTQYF
CDR3nt: TGTGCCAGCAGCGGTACCGGGACTAGCACAGATACGCAGTATTTT
j_gene: TRBJ2-3
abundance: -
d_gene: -
v_gene: TRBV9

CDR3aa: CASSPRLGNTQYF
CDR3nt: TGCGCCAGCAGCCCCCGATTAGGTAATACGCAGTATTTT
j_gene: TRBJ2-3
abundance: -
d_gene: -
v_gene: TRBV4-1

CDR3aa: CASGDPPGDTQYF
CDR3nt: TGCGCCAGCGGGGACCCTCCGGGAGATACGCAGTATTTT
j_gene: TRBJ2-3
abundance: many
d_gene: -
v_gene: TRBV10-1

CDR3aa: CASSLGQGANTGELFF
CDR3nt: TGTGCCAGCAGCTTAGGGCAGGGGGCGAACACCGGGGAGCTGTTTTTT
j_gene: TRBJ2-2
abundance: many
d_gene: TRBD1
v_gene: TRBV7-6

CDR3aa: CASSPGLAGGTDTQYF
CDR3nt: TGCGCCAGCAGCCCCGGACTAGCGGGGGGCACAGATACGCAGTATTTT
j_gene: TRBJ2-3
abundance: many
d_gene: TRBD2
v_gene: TRBV5-1

CDR3aa: CASSTTDRIGSPLHF
CDR3nt: TGTGCCAGCAGCACAACGGACAGGATCGGGTCACCCCTCCACTTT
j_gene: TRBJ1-6
abundance: few
d_gene: TRBD1
v_gene: TRBV5-5

CDR3aa: CASRTTGGYTF
CDR3nt: TGTGCCAGCAGAACAACCGGGGGCTACACCTTC
j_gene: TRBJ1-2
abundance: few
d_gene: -
v_gene: TRBV12-3/TRBV12-4

CDR3aa: CAISESGLGTRDMRTQYF
CDR3nt: TGTGCCATCAGTGAGTCCGGACTAGGGACCCGGGATATGAGGACCCAGTACTTC
j_gene: TRBJ2-5
abundance: few
d_gene: TRBD2
v_gene: TRBV10-3

CDR3aa: CASSLTAGIGYTF
CDR3nt: TGTGCCAGCAGCTTAACGGCGGGAATTGGCTACACCTTC
j_gene: TRBJ1-2
abundance: -
d_gene: -
v_gene: TRBV7-3

CDR3aa: CASSLTGDGEKLFF
CDR3nt: TGTGCCAGCAGCTTGACAGGGGATGGTGAAAAACTGTTTTTT
j_gene: TRBJ1-4
abundance: many
d_gene: TRBD1
v_gene: TRBV7-9

CDR3aa: CATLRGRDTDTQYF
CDR3nt: TGTGCCACCCTACGGGGACGGGACACAGATACGCAGTATTTT
j_gene: TRBJ2-3
abundance: few
d_gene: -
v_gene: TRBV2

CDR3aa: CASSVGYSSYNEKLFF
CDR3nt: TGTGCCAGCAGCGTTGGTTATAGCAGTTATAATGAAAAACTGTTTTTT
j_gene: TRBJ1-4
abundance: -
d_gene: -
v_gene: TRBV9

CDR3aa: CASSLVPAGVSYNEQFF
CDR3nt: TGTGCCAGCAGCTTAGTCCCAGCGGGGGTAAGCTACAATGAGCAGTTCTTC
j_gene: TRBJ2-1
abundance: few
d_gene: TRBD2
v_gene: TRBV7-8

CDR3aa: CASSFRHPPNTGELFF
CDR3nt: TGTGCCAGCAGCTTTAGACACCCCCCGAACACCGGGGAGCTGTTTTTT
j_gene: TRBJ2-2
abundance: -
d_gene: -
v_gene: TRBV7-2

CDR3aa: CASSRLAEQETQYF
CDR3nt: TGCGCCAGCAGCCGACTAGCGGAGCAAGAGACCCAGTACTTC
j_gene: TRBJ2-5
abundance: -
d_gene: TRBD2
v_gene: TRBV10-2

CDR3aa: CASMVGRAGEQYF
CDR3nt: TGTGCCAGCATGGTTGGCAGGGCGGGCGAGCAGTACTTC
j_gene: TRBJ2-7
abundance: -
d_gene: -
v_gene: TRBV27

CDR3aa: CASSLVGRVRAEAFF
CDR3nt: TGTGCCAGCAGCTTGGTCGGCAGGGTGAGAGCTGAAGCTTTCTTT
j_gene: TRBJ1-1
abundance: few
d_gene: -
v_gene: TRBV5-5

CDR3aa: CAPLTIWGIQGALRNYGYTF
CDR3nt: TGTGCCCCCCTCACGATTTGGGGGATACAGGGAGCCCTTAGGAACTATGGCTACACCTTC
j_gene: TRBJ1-2
abundance: few
d_gene: -
v_gene: TRBV3-1

CDR3aa: CASSLRMDQETQYF
CDR3nt: TGTGCCAGCAGCCTCAGGATGGATCAAGAGACCCAGTACTTC
j_gene: TRBJ2-5
abundance: few
d_gene: -
v_gene: TRBV7-9

CDR3aa: CASRFLATNEKLFF
CDR3nt: TGCGCCAGCAGGTTCCTCGCAACTAATGAAAAACTGTTTTTT
j_gene: TRBJ1-4
abundance: few
d_gene: -
v_gene: TRBV5-1

CDR3aa: CASSPSYADRAEAFF
CDR3nt: TGTGCCAGCTCACCTTCATACGCGGACAGGGCTGAAGCTTTCTTT
j_gene: TRBJ1-1
abundance: -
d_gene: TRBD1
v_gene: TRBV18